The rows below give T cell receptor beta chains drawn from one sample of a study of CD8 T cells in Susac syndrome. TCRdb processed the immunoSEQ multiplex PCR reads anew with MiXCR; each CDR3 protein has one entry. The table shows 200,000 or so distinct CDR3 sequences, with about 95% occurring only once. The sequenced sample consisted of CD8+ T cells from PBMCs. The receptors shown here come from a human donor with Susac syndrome. Both conserved end residues are part of each CDR3. A D gene is named only where the DNA matches it firmly. Rows may omit the clone size; those that give it use once, few, many or a size class.

V: TRBV20-1
size: NA
J: TRBJ2-3
D: NA
DNA: TGCAGTGCTAGGGCGCTGGGGTCTCAAAGCACAGATACGCAGTATTTT
CDR3: CSARALGSQSTDTQYF

V: TRBV4-1
size: NA
J: TRBJ2-7
D: NA
DNA: TGCGCCAGCAGCCAAGATATAGCGCGGGAGCAGTACTTC
CDR3: CASSQDIAREQYF

V: TRBV9
size: NA
J: TRBJ1-1
D: NA
DNA: TGTGCCAGCAGCGTAGGTTCGGCAGGGTTTGCGAACACTGAAGCTTTCTTT
CDR3: CASSVGSAGFANTEAFF

V: TRBV7-9
size: NA
J: TRBJ1-2
D: TRBD1
DNA: TGTGCCAGCAGCTTAGCAGGGACAGGGAGCTATGGCTACACCTTC
CDR3: CASSLAGTGSYGYTF

V: TRBV30
size: NA
J: TRBJ2-1
D: TRBD1
DNA: TGTGCCTGGAGTGAGGGACAGGGCAATGAGCAGTTCTTC
CDR3: CAWSEGQGNEQFF

V: TRBV30
size: NA
J: TRBJ1-5
D: NA
DNA: TGTGCCTGGAGTGTACGCGGACTGCACAATCAGCCCCAGCATTTT
CDR3: CAWSVRGLHNQPQHF

V: TRBV20-1
size: once
J: TRBJ2-7
D: NA
DNA: TGCAGTGCTAGCGGGGATCCCTACGAGCAGTACTTC
CDR3: CSASGDPYEQYF

V: TRBV6-5
size: NA
J: TRBJ2-7
D: NA
DNA: TGTGCCAGCAGTGAGGGGGTCTTTTACGAGCAGTACTTC
CDR3: CASSEGVFYEQYF

V: TRBV5-1
size: once
J: TRBJ1-2
D: NA
DNA: TGCGCCAGCAGCGACCAAAGTTTGGGCTATGGCTACACCTTC
CDR3: CASSDQSLGYGYTF

V: TRBV3-1
size: NA
J: TRBJ2-5
D: NA
DNA: TGTGCCAGCAGCGCCCTCCAAGAGACCCAGTACTTC
CDR3: CASSALQETQYF

V: TRBV7-8
size: NA
J: TRBJ2-5
D: NA
DNA: TGTGCCAGCAGCCCACCCGGTGGGTCAGAGACCCAGTACTTC
CDR3: CASSPPGGSETQYF

V: TRBV7-8
size: NA
J: TRBJ1-2
D: NA
DNA: TGTGCCAGCAGCTCGGATACAGGGTCCGTACGTGGCTACACCTTC
CDR3: CASSSDTGSVRGYTF

V: TRBV6-5
size: NA
J: TRBJ2-6
D: TRBD1
DNA: TGTGCCAGCAGTTACTCCGTGAACAGGGGGTACTCTGGGGCCAACGTCCTGACTTTC
CDR3: CASSYSVNRGYSGANVLTF

V: TRBV7-9
size: NA
J: TRBJ2-7
D: NA
DNA: TGTGCCAGCAGCTTACACAAGAGCCAGGGCACTTCCTACGAGCAGTACTTC
CDR3: CASSLHKSQGTSYEQYF

V: TRBV12-3/TRBV12-4
size: NA
J: TRBJ1-1
D: NA
DNA: TGTGCCAGCAGTCCTGACAGCGAAATTGAAGCTTTCTTT
CDR3: CASSPDSEIEAFF

V: TRBV28
size: NA
J: TRBJ1-2
D: NA
DNA: TGTGCCAGCAGTATAGGCCGGGGGGCGGACACCTTC
CDR3: CASSIGRGADTF

V: TRBV20-1
size: NA
J: TRBJ2-5
D: TRBD2
DNA: TGCAGTGCTATCACTAGCGGGGAAGAGACCCAGTACTTC
CDR3: CSAITSGEETQYF

V: TRBV3-1
size: NA
J: TRBJ1-5
D: NA
DNA: TGTGCCAGCAGCCCTCCAGGGGCAGGAGGACAGCCCCAGCATTTT
CDR3: CASSPPGAGGQPQHF

V: TRBV7-8
size: NA
J: TRBJ2-7
D: TRBD1
DNA: TGTGCCAGCAGCTCAACCGGGACAGGCGAGCAGTACTTC
CDR3: CASSSTGTGEQYF

V: TRBV30
size: NA
J: TRBJ2-7
D: TRBD1
DNA: TGTGCCTGGAGTACAGGGGGATGGGGATACGAGCAGTACTTC
CDR3: CAWSTGGWGYEQYF

V: TRBV6-2/TRBV6-3
size: NA
J: TRBJ1-2
D: NA
DNA: TGTGCCAGCAGTTACGGGGTTACAAACTATGGCTACACCTTC
CDR3: CASSYGVTNYGYTF

V: TRBV10-3
size: NA
J: TRBJ2-3
D: NA
DNA: TGTGCCATCAGTGGCTCAAGCGGTAGCACAGATACGCAGTATTTT
CDR3: CAISGSSGSTDTQYF

V: TRBV20-1
size: NA
J: TRBJ2-7
D: TRBD2
DNA: TGCAGTGCGCCCGGACTAGCGGGAGGGCCAGACGAGCAGTACTTC
CDR3: CSAPGLAGGPDEQYF

V: TRBV4-1
size: NA
J: TRBJ2-1
D: NA
DNA: TGCGCCAGCAGCCAAGGGGCTAGCTCCTACAATGAGCAGTTCTTC
CDR3: CASSQGASSYNEQFF

V: TRBV20-1
size: NA
J: TRBJ1-6
D: NA
DNA: TGCAGTGCTAGTCACAGGGCTGGGAATTCACCCCTCCACTTT
CDR3: CSASHRAGNSPLHF

V: TRBV4-1
size: NA
J: TRBJ2-7
D: NA
DNA: TGCGCCAGCAGCCAAGTTGGCGGAGGGTCCGAGCAGTACTTC
CDR3: CASSQVGGGSEQYF

V: TRBV2
size: NA
J: TRBJ2-7
D: NA
DNA: TGTGCCAGCAGCCGCTTCGGGGGCGACGAGCAGTACTTC
CDR3: CASSRFGGDEQYF

V: TRBV6-1
size: NA
J: TRBJ1-2
D: NA
DNA: TGTGCCAGCAGTTCTGGGACGGCGGTTAGGAGCTACACCTTC
CDR3: CASSSGTAVRSYTF

V: TRBV29-1
size: NA
J: TRBJ2-1
D: NA
DNA: TGCAGCGTCTACGGACGGGACGGACACAATGAGCAGTTCTTC
CDR3: CSVYGRDGHNEQFF

V: TRBV6-2/TRBV6-3
size: once
J: TRBJ2-7
D: NA
DNA: TGTGCCAGCAGTTACGGCGGTAGGTCAAGCTCCTACGAGCAGTACTTC
CDR3: CASSYGGRSSSYEQYF

V: TRBV7-9
size: NA
J: TRBJ1-1
D: NA
DNA: TGTGCCATCATGGGGGGGGGCACTGAAGCTTTCTTT
CDR3: CAIMGGGTEAFF

V: TRBV29-1
size: NA
J: TRBJ2-5
D: NA
DNA: TGCAGCGTTGTCCCGGAGAGGGAAGTGGAGACCCAGTACTTC
CDR3: CSVVPEREVETQYF

V: TRBV27
size: NA
J: TRBJ2-3
D: TRBD2
DNA: TGTGCCAGCAGTCTACGGACTAGCGGGAGCACAGATACGCAGTATTTT
CDR3: CASSLRTSGSTDTQYF

V: TRBV6-1
size: NA
J: TRBJ2-4
D: TRBD2
DNA: TGTGCCAGCAGTGGTTACCTGGGACTAGCGGACAAAAACATTCAGTACTTC
CDR3: CASSGYLGLADKNIQYF

V: TRBV5-1
size: NA
J: TRBJ2-1
D: NA
DNA: TGCGCCAGCAGCTTGGACACCCTAACTAAATACAATGAGCAGTTCTTC
CDR3: CASSLDTLTKYNEQFF

V: TRBV4-1
size: NA
J: TRBJ2-1
D: TRBD2
DNA: TGCGCCAGCAGCCAAAGTTTTTTCCAGCGGGAGAACAATGAGCAGTTCTTC
CDR3: CASSQSFFQRENNEQFF

V: TRBV29-1
size: NA
J: TRBJ2-5
D: NA
DNA: TGCAGCGTTGAAGGTTGGGCGCTCCAAGAGACCCAGTACTTC
CDR3: CSVEGWALQETQYF

V: TRBV20-1
size: once
J: TRBJ2-1
D: TRBD2
DNA: TGCAGTGCCCCTTCGCGGGGGGTCTACAATGAGCAGTTCTTC
CDR3: CSAPSRGVYNEQFF

V: TRBV15
size: NA
J: TRBJ2-2
D: TRBD1
DNA: TGTGCCACCAGTCGCAGGGGGCTTGCCGGGGAGCTGTTTTTT
CDR3: CATSRRGLAGELFF

V: TRBV7-9
size: NA
J: TRBJ2-1
D: NA
DNA: TGTGCCAGCAGCGATACTTCAAAGCCCAAATCCAGGAATGAGCAGTTCTTC
CDR3: CASSDTSKPKSRNEQFF

V: TRBV28
size: NA
J: TRBJ2-1
D: NA
DNA: TGTGCCAGCACCTCCTCCGAGAGCTCCTACAATGAGCAGTTCTTC
CDR3: CASTSSESSYNEQFF

V: TRBV7-8
size: NA
J: TRBJ2-3
D: NA
DNA: TGTGCCAGCAGCTTAGTGCTTAGTAGTCCAGATACGCAGTATTTT
CDR3: CASSLVLSSPDTQYF